The 28 T cell receptor beta chains listed next were all sequenced from one sample in a study of identical twins. Each CDR3 protein is one row after TCRdb ran MiXCR on the 5' RACE reads. Of about 520,000 distinct CDR3 sequences in the sample, less than 25% were seen once. The sample was also reused in another study, on T cells expressing NK-cell markers.

What was sequenced was CD4+ T cells sorted from blood. These receptors were obtained from a young woman in good health.

This clonotype occurred a few times. The chain recombines TRBV2 with TRBJ2-3; a possible D gene is TRBD2 (5 bases). The germline V gene has CDR1 SNHLY and CDR2 FYNNEI. The length of the CDR3 is 12 residues. The germline V and J ends were trimmed by 5 bases and 8 bases, with 11 bases remaining between them. CDR3 sequence (DNA): TGTGCCAGCAGTATCCTAGCCGGTACGCAGTATTTT. Amino acid sequence: CASSILAGTQYF.

The J gene is TRBJ2-2, the V gene TRBV20-1; 8 positions match TRBD1. The germline CDR1 and CDR2 sequences are DFQATT and SNEGSKA (reference sequence). The CDR3 spans 15 residues. The V segment lost 3 bases and the J segment 1 base; nucleotides outside the gene matches: 4. The CDR3 DNA follows: TGCAGTGCTAGCAGGGGGCGGTTGAACACCGGGGAGCTGTTTTTT. Translated: CSASRGRLNTGELFF.

This chain joins TRBV30 and TRBJ2-4, with a possible D match to TRBD1 (5 bases). The CDR3 covers 12 residues. The germline V gene encodes CDR1 GTSNPN and CDR2 SVGIG (reference sequence). The V gene lost 0 bases and the J gene lost 10 bases, with 10 bases spanning the gap. The CDR3 nucleotides read TGTGCCTGGAGTGTGGTGCAGGGTATTCAGTACTTC. Its protein product is CAWSVVQGIQYF.

This clonotype appeared a few times. One end of the junction does not line up with germline, which may come from a read error. The genes are TRBV7-7 and TRBJ2-2, with D hard to call. The V gene's germline CDR1 is SSHAT and CDR2 FNYEAQ (reference sequence). The CDR3 extends over 14 amino acids. The CDR3 DNA is TGTGCTAGCAGCCAAAACCCGACCGCCGGGGAGCTGTTTTTT. Protein: CASSQNPTAGELFF.

CDR3 amino acids: CSAQLSAGGSDTQYF. CDR3 nucleotide sequence: TGCAGTGCGCAGTTATCAGCGGGGGGGTCAGATACGCAGTATTTT. The chain is built from TRBV20-1 and TRBJ2-3, with 10 bases identical to TRBD2. The V and J ends lost 6 bases and 4 bases, in that order; junction bases with no gene match: 10. The germline CDR1 and CDR2 sequences are DFQATT and SNEGSKA (reference sequence). This CDR3 spans 15 amino acids.

The chain employs TRBV20-1 and TRBJ2-7; 9 positions agree with TRBD2. Trimming cost V 5 bases and J 0 bases; bases outside gene matches: 11. In germline, CDR1 is DFQATT, CDR2 SNEGSKA (reference sequence). The length of the CDR3 is 16 residues. DNA for the CDR3: TGCAGTGCTGAGGCCCTTGGCGGGGGGGCCTCCTACGAGCAGTACTTC. Amino acid sequence: CSAEALGGGASYEQYF.

This clonotype came up a few times. This chain joins TRBV10-3 and TRBJ2-5; D uncertain. Germline assignment: CDR1 ENHRY and CDR2 SYGVKD. Trimming cost V 4 bases and J 3 bases, with 3 bases left between them. The CDR3 sequence is 11 residues long. DNA of the CDR3: TGTGCCATCAGTGTTAAAGAGACCCAGTACTTC. Translation: CAISVKETQYF.

The J gene is TRBJ2-6, the V gene TRBV29-1, with D perhaps TRBD1 or TRBD2 (5 bases each). CDR3 length: 15 residues. Germline V lookup: CDR1 SQVTM, CDR2 ANQGSEA. The V and J ends lost 4 bases and 2 bases respectively, with 12 bases between them. This CDR3 is CSVAGDGTGANVLTF. CDR3 nucleotide sequence: TGCAGCGTTGCCGGGGACGGGACTGGGGCCAACGTCCTGACTTTC.

V is TRBV12-3 or TRBV12-4 and J is TRBJ1-6, with D uncertain. Trimming shortened V by 3 bases and J by 7 bases, and 7 bases separated the two germline ends. The CDR3 is 13 amino acids. The CDR3 nucleotides are TGTGCCAGCAGTTTCTCGGGGAATTCACCCCTCCACTTT. The encoded protein is CASSFSGNSPLHF.

V and J are TRBV7-6 and TRBJ2-7; D may be TRBD2 (6 bases). This CDR3 is built from 15 residues. The germline gives CDR1 SGHVS, CDR2 FNYEAQ. V was shortened by 5 bases and J by 2 bases, with 16 bases between the two germline ends. CDR3 coding DNA: TGTGCCAGCAGCCCCGCCTGGCGGGGACCCTACGAGCAGTACTTC. It encodes CASSPAWRGPYEQYF.

This clonotype was seen more than once but under ten times. This chain connects TRBV10-3 to TRBJ2-1, with D possibly TRBD1 on 5 matching bases. CDR3 length: 15 amino acids. The V gene's germline CDR1 is ENHRY and CDR2 SYGVKD. Trimming cost V 10 bases and J 0 bases, with 16 bases left between them. CDR3 sequence (DNA): TGTGCCACCGAGGATAGACAGACCTCCTACAATGAGCAGTTCTTC. It yields the protein CATEDRQTSYNEQFF.

This rearrangement joins TRBV18 to TRBJ2-5; 7 bases align to TRBD2. V lost 2 bases and J lost 1; bases outside the gene matches: 4. The CDR3 runs to 15 residues. The germline V gene has CDR1 KGHSH and CDR2 LQKENI. CDR3 nucleotide sequence: TGTGCCAGCTCACCAATGGGCGGGGGCCAAGAGACCCAGTACTTC. This gives the protein CASSPMGGGQETQYF. Filled out from reference TRBV18 and TRBJ2-5, the complete variable domain reads NAGVMQNPRHLVRRRGQEARLRCSPMKGHSHVYWYRQLPEEGLKFMVYLQKENIIDESGMPKERFSAEFPKEGPSILRIQQVVRGDSAAYFCASSPMGGGQETQYFGPGTRLLVL.

The chain joins TRBV20-1 to TRBJ1-1, with 8 bases lining up with TRBD1. V was pared by 5 bases and J by 1 base, with 6 bases of the junction left unmatched. This CDR3 has 14 residues. Germline V CDR1 and CDR2: DFQATT, SNEGSKA (reference sequence). The CDR3 sequence is CSAYTDRGNTEAFF. CDR3 nucleotides: TGCAGTGCTTATACCGACAGGGGGAACACTGAAGCTTTCTTT.

The sample holds a few counts of this clonotype. The J gene is TRBJ2-4, the V gene TRBV12-3 or TRBV12-4, with D perhaps matching TRBD1 (6 bases). CDR3 size: 12 residues. The V and J ends lost 6 bases and 8 bases respectively, with 11 bases between them. CDR3 protein: CASRNRVDIQYF. Written as DNA, the CDR3 is TGTGCCAGCAGAAACAGGGTGGACATTCAGTACTTC.

This clonotype was recorded at least ten times. V and J are TRBV12-3 or TRBV12-4 and TRBJ2-5; D is unclear. V dropped 3 bases and J dropped 5 bases, with 4 bases sitting between them. The CDR3 runs 11 residues. CDR3 protein: CASSFKETQYF. CDR3 DNA: TGTGCCAGCAGTTTTAAGGAGACCCAGTACTTC.

The rearrangement links TRBV7-6 to TRBJ2-5; D is ambiguous. This CDR3 is 16 amino acids long. Germline CDR1 and CDR2: SGHVS and FNYEAQ. V lost 1 base and J 0 bases, leaving 12 bases between the germline ends. The chain's CDR3 is CASSLEAATDQETQYF. The CDR3 DNA follows: TGTGCCAGCAGCTTAGAGGCAGCAACAGACCAAGAGACCCAGTACTTC.

This clonotype was detected a few times. This sequence joins TRBV4-3 and TRBJ1-2, with no clear D. The CDR3 has 13 residues. The germline V gene has CDR1 LGHNA and CDR2 YSLEER. V was clipped by 2 bases and J by 4 bases, with 8 bases between them. The CDR3 reads CASSQPGSYGYTF. The CDR3 DNA reads as TGCGCCAGCAGCCAACCCGGAAGCTATGGCTACACCTTC.

The J gene is TRBJ1-5, the V gene TRBV6-1; D is unresolved. The CDR3 extends over 13 amino acids. V lost 8 bases and J 3 bases, leaving 11 bases between the germline ends. Per germline, CDR1 MNHNS and CDR2 SASEGT. In DNA form, the CDR3 reads TGTGCCAGCGTGCGAGGTCCCAATCAGCCCCAGCATTTT. Protein: CASVRGPNQPQHF.

The table lists this clonotype with a few counts. V and J are TRBV6-1 and TRBJ1-2; 9 bases map to TRBD1. Germline V gene sequence: CDR1 MNHNS, CDR2 SASEGT. V was pared by 6 bases and J by 2 bases, with 10 bases of the junction left unmatched. The CDR3 consists of 16 residues. CDR3 protein: CASRSPGTGRNYGYTF. For the CDR3, the DNA is TGTGCCAGCAGAAGTCCCGGGACAGGGAGAAACTATGGCTACACCTTC.

The rearrangement joins TRBV6-1 to TRBJ1-5; unclear D gene. The CDR3 is 13 residues long. The V end was cut by 11 bases, the J end by 3 bases, with 14 bases between. The germline gives CDR1 MNHNS, CDR2 SASEGT. The CDR3 region is CACREANNQPQHF. The DNA for the CDR3 is TGTGCCTGCCGAGAGGCCAACAATCAGCCCCAGCATTTT.

This clonotype occurred a few times. The chain is built from TRBV9 and TRBJ2-1; 13 bases match TRBD2. V was pared by 4 bases and J by 4 bases, with 8 bases of the junction left unmatched. CDR1 is SGDLS and CDR2 is YYNGEE in the germline V gene. The CDR3 contains 17 residues. For the CDR3, the DNA is TGTGCCAGCAGCCCAGGACTAGCGGGGGCATATTACAATGAGCAGTTCTTC. As protein: CASSPGLAGAYYNEQFF.

The chain combines TRBV27 with TRBJ2-2, with 7 bases lining up with TRBD1. There are 16 residues in the CDR3. The germline V gene encodes CDR1 MNHEY and CDR2 SMNVEV (reference sequence). V lost 5 bases and J lost 1; bases outside the gene matches: 7. Here the CDR3 reads CASSPRDRVNTGELFF. The CDR3 coding sequence is TGTGCCAGCAGTCCACGAGACAGGGTGAACACCGGGGAGCTGTTTTTT.

The chain has TRBV6-2 or TRBV6-3 and TRBJ2-5; D not resolved. The CDR3 length is 11 residues. The germline gives CDR1 MNHEY, CDR2 SVGEGT. V was clipped by 1 base and J by 5 bases, with 2 bases between them. The chain's CDR3 is CASSYFETQYF. The CDR3 DNA reads TGTGCCAGCAGTTACTTTGAGACCCAGTACTTC.

This clonotype has at least ten counts. The chain carries TRBV20-1 and TRBJ2-7; 9 bases are a match to TRBD2. The CDR3 is made up of 15 amino acids. V lost 0 bases to trimming and J lost 3 bases; unmatched junction nucleotides: 6. Germline lookup yields CDR1 DFQATT and CDR2 SNEGSKA (reference sequence). This CDR3 reads CSARDLASGNYEQYF. The CDR3 nucleotides read TGCAGTGCTAGAGATCTGGCTAGCGGGAACTACGAGCAGTACTTC.

This clonotype was recorded only once. The chain is built from TRBV20-1 and TRBJ2-7, with D maybe TRBD2 (5 bases). CDR1 DFQATT and CDR2 SNEGSKA come from the germline V gene (reference sequence). The CDR3 is made up of 13 amino acids. Trimming took off 5 bases at V and 5 bases at J, with 16 bases between the two ends. Here the CDR3 DNA reads TGCAGTGCTCGTCGGGGTCAGTCGGACGAGCAGTACTTC. It codes for CSARRGQSDEQYF.

This clonotype was seen a handful of times. The CDR3 nucleotides read TGTGCCAGCATAAGTAGAGCGGGGACAGAGTACTATGGCTACACCTTC. This gives the protein CASISRAGTEYYGYTF. The genes are TRBV6-1 and TRBJ1-2; TRBD1 matches 7 bases. Germline CDR1 MNHNS, CDR2 SASEGT. Losses at the gene ends were 7 bases for V and 3 bases for J; bases not matched to a gene: 14. This CDR3 is 16 amino acids long.

The rearrangement joins TRBV7-6 to TRBJ2-7; no clear D. V lost 1 base and J 3 bases, leaving 7 bases between the germline ends. This CDR3 has 13 amino acids. The V gene's germline CDR1 is SGHVS and CDR2 FNYEAQ. The CDR3 here is CASSLDEFYEQYF. The CDR3 region has the DNA TGTGCCAGCAGCTTAGATGAATTCTACGAGCAGTACTTC.

The chain couples TRBV9 to TRBJ2-1; D unclear. The CDR3 runs 12 residues. In germline, CDR1 is SGDLS, CDR2 YYNGEE. Trimming took 2 bases from V and 7 from J, leaving 7 bases between them. Here the CDR3 DNA reads TGTGCCAGCAGCGTCCCGCCAAATGAGCAGTTCTTC. It is translated as CASSVPPNEQFF. Full variable domain (outside the CDR3, taken from reference TRBV9 and TRBJ2-1): DSGVTQTPKHLITATGQRVTLRCSPRSGDLSVYWYQQSLDQGLQFLIQYYNGEERAKGNILERFSAQQFPDLHSELNLSSLELGDSALYFCASSVPPNEQFFGPGTRLTVL.